This passage covers 32 T cell receptor beta chains from one sample sequenced in a study of T cells after yellow fever vaccination. TCRdb redid the calling of the 5' RACE reads with MiXCR, one entry per CDR3 protein. The sample includes roughly 310,000 distinct CDR3 sequences, 7.5% to 9% of them seen just once. The input for sequencing was PBMCs, taken on the day of the first yellow fever vaccination. Receptors originate from a man aged 18 to 30 who received the YFV17D yellow fever vaccine.

This chain joins TRBV7-2 and TRBJ2-1; possible D gene TRBD1, 6 bases. The V gene lost 4 bases and the J gene lost 4 bases, with 8 bases spanning the gap. This CDR3 has 13 amino acids. Germline CDR1 SGHTA, CDR2 FQGNSA. The CDR3 here is CASSSTGYNEQFF. Written as DNA, the CDR3 is TGTGCCAGCAGCTCAACAGGGTACAATGAGCAGTTCTTC.

This clonotype has more than one count but fewer than ten. The DNA of the CDR3 is TGTGCCAGCAGCCCTGACCCCCGACAGCCCTTGAACACTGAAGCTTTCTTT. Translation gives CASSPDPRQPLNTEAFF. The chain employs TRBV7-2 and TRBJ1-1, with a weak D call TRBD1 (5 bases). The germline V gene has CDR1 SGHTA and CDR2 FQGNSA. V dropped 5 bases and J dropped 0 bases, with 19 bases sitting between them. The CDR3 covers 17 residues.

V gene TRBV20-1 combines with J gene TRBJ2-3; 7 bases match TRBD1. This CDR3 has 14 amino acids. J gave up 2 bases and V 3 bases, and 5 bases lay outside the gene matches. Germline V CDR1 and CDR2: DFQATT, SNEGSKA (reference sequence). The CDR3 sequence: CSASRDSFTDTQYF. DNA of the CDR3: TGCAGTGCTAGCAGGGACAGTTTCACAGATACGCAGTATTTT.

This clonotype was observed a handful of times. The chain is built from TRBV30 and TRBJ2-5, with D hard to call. The V gene's germline CDR1 is GTSNPN and CDR2 SVGIG (reference sequence). The CDR3 runs 14 residues. Trimming took off 4 bases at V and 2 bases at J, with 14 bases between the two ends. The CDR3 nucleotides read TGTGCCTGGAATAGGAGCCGGAGTCAAGAGACCCAGTACTTC. The encoded protein is CAWNRSRSQETQYF.

The rearrangement uses TRBV5-4 and TRBJ1-2; D possibly corresponds to TRBD1 (6 bases). Trimming pared 4 bases from V and 4 bases from J, leaving 14 bases between. Germline CDR1 SGHNT, CDR2 YYREEE (reference sequence). This CDR3 has 14 residues. The CDR3 DNA follows: TGTGCCAGCAGCCAGGACAGAATGTCCTATGGCTACACCTTC. Translation gives CASSQDRMSYGYTF.

This clonotype was detected a few times. V is TRBV6-6 and J is TRBJ1-6, with D unresolved. Germline CDR1 and CDR2: MNHNY and SVGAGI (reference sequence). Trimming left V 5 bases short and J 8 bases short, with 7 bases between. This CDR3 comprises 12 residues. CDR3: CASSTTDSPLHF. CDR3 nucleotide sequence: TGTGCCAGCAGTACCACGGATTCACCCCTCCACTTT.

The chain links TRBV6-2 or TRBV6-3 to TRBJ2-5; maybe TRBD2 (6 bases). Trimming cost V 6 bases and J 5 bases, with 16 bases left between them. The CDR3 consists of 14 residues. Per germline, CDR1 MNHEY and CDR2 SVGEGT. The CDR3 sequence: CASRLGLLGETQYF. For the CDR3, the DNA is TGTGCCAGCAGATTGGGACTGCTCGGGGAGACCCAGTACTTC.

V and J are TRBV6-1 and TRBJ2-4, with D unclear. V was cut by 3 bases and J by 0 bases, with 9 bases left in between. In germline, CDR1 is MNHNS, CDR2 SASEGT. There are 15 residues in the CDR3. CDR3 residues: CASSELGIAKNIQYF. CDR3 nucleotides: TGTGCCAGCAGTGAGCTGGGAATAGCCAAAAACATTCAGTACTTC.

This chain connects TRBV12-3 or TRBV12-4 to TRBJ2-7, with a weak D call TRBD1 (5 bases). The CDR3 length is 15 residues. Deletions cut 1 base from V and 6 bases from J, with 16 bases between. This CDR3 is CASSLGLSGWVEQYF. Written as DNA, the CDR3 is TGTGCCAGCAGTTTAGGGTTGTCAGGGTGGGTCGAGCAGTACTTC.

This clonotype has more than one count but fewer than ten. The V and J genes are TRBV5-1 and TRBJ2-3; D gene unclear. This CDR3 region has 15 residues. Trimming left V 8 bases short and J 4 bases short, with 20 bases between. Germline assignment: CDR1 SGHRS and CDR2 YFSETQ. The chain's CDR3 is CASLEGSANADTQYF. The CDR3 nucleotides are TGCGCCAGTCTCGAAGGCAGTGCGAACGCAGATACGCAGTATTTT.

The V call is TRBV18, the J call TRBJ2-5; no clear D gene. CDR1 and CDR2 from the germline V gene are KGHSH and LQKENI. Trimming left V 3 bases short and J 2 bases short, with 7 bases between. This CDR3 has 13 amino acids. As DNA, the CDR3 is TGTGCCAGCTCACCTAACAGACAAGAGACCCAGTACTTC. It translates to CASSPNRQETQYF.

This clonotype was found a few times. The chain combines TRBV6-1 with TRBJ2-3; D gene unclear. The germline gives CDR1 MNHNS, CDR2 SASEGT. The CDR3 spans 15 residues. Trimming cost V 8 bases and J 2 bases, with 17 bases left between them. CDR3 loop: CASVSGPTPTDTQYF. In DNA, the CDR3 is TGTGCCAGCGTATCCGGGCCAACACCCACAGATACGCAGTATTTT.

This clonotype was seen a few times. The chain links TRBV7-8 to TRBJ2-1; TRBD2 matches 9 bases. Germline V CDR1 and CDR2: SGHVS, FQNEAQ. This CDR3 is 16 amino acids long. The V and J ends lost 3 bases and 3 bases, in that order; junction bases with no gene match: 6. The CDR3 loop reads CASSFPSGGLYNEQFF. The CDR3 bases are TGTGCCAGCAGCTTCCCCAGCGGGGGGCTCTACAATGAGCAGTTCTTC.

V is TRBV5-4 and J is TRBJ2-5, with TRBD2 identical over 9 bases. The J segment lost 4 bases and the V segment lost 0 bases, leaving 1 base of the junction unmatched. Germline loops: CDR1 SGHNT, CDR2 YYREEE (reference sequence). The CDR3 covers 14 residues. CDR3: CASSLGTSVETQYF. CDR3 bases: TGTGCCAGCAGCTTGGGGACTAGCGTAGAGACCCAGTACTTC.

This clonotype was detected many times. The chain couples TRBV29-1 to TRBJ2-5; TRBD2 might be the D (7 bases). CDR3 length: 14 amino acids. With 6 bases removed from V and 5 bases from J, the gap between germline ends came to 19 bases. The germline gives CDR1 SQVTM, CDR2 ANQGSEA. CDR3 bases: TGCAGCGTGACGGGGGGCAGGGAGTGGGAGACCCAGTACTTC. Its protein is CSVTGGREWETQYF.

This clonotype was observed a few times. The chain employs TRBV6-1 and TRBJ2-4, with 7 bases aligning to TRBD1. The CDR3 totals 16 residues. The V gene end was trimmed by 6 bases and the J gene end by 8 bases; junction bases not matched to a gene: 16. Germline lookup yields CDR1 MNHNS and CDR2 SASEGT. Here the CDR3 reads CASRDRVEERLDIQYF. CDR3 coding DNA: TGTGCCAGCAGAGACAGGGTGGAGGAGAGGTTGGACATTCAGTACTTC.

This clonotype appeared a few times. This chain joins TRBV7-9 and TRBJ2-7; TRBD1 agrees at 7 bases. Trimming removed 5 bases from V and 3 bases from J; junction bases left unmatched: 7. The CDR3 contains 14 residues. Per the germline V gene, CDR1 is SEHNR and CDR2 is FQNEAQ (reference sequence). The CDR3 nucleotides are TGTGCCAGCAGCGCTTGGGACAGTTACTACGAGCAGTACGTC. It encodes CASSAWDSYYEQYV.

Turning to this clonotype: A read error may explain this, as a much larger clone is one base away. V is TRBV4-1 and J is TRBJ2-2, with 8 bases fitting TRBD1. This CDR3 is built from 17 residues. The V gene's germline CDR1 is MGHRA and CDR2 YSYEKL. The CDR3 loop reads CASSPYGQGADTGELLF. The CDR3 region has the DNA TGCGCCAGCAGCCCCTACGGTCAGGGGGCGGACACCGGGGAGCTGCTTTTT.

This clonotype was seen only a few times. This chain links TRBV5-6 with TRBJ2-1, with no clear D. Trimming removed 0 bases at V and 6 bases at J, with 10 bases between. From germline, CDR1 is SGHDT and CDR2 YYEEEE. The CDR3 has 14 residues. CDR3 amino acids: CASSLGWALNEQFF. CDR3 bases: TGTGCCAGCAGCTTGGGGTGGGCCCTCAATGAGCAGTTCTTC.

CDR3 region: CASSSNSRRDTDEQFF. The CDR3 DNA reads TGTGCCAGCAGCTCCAACTCTAGGAGGGATACGGATGAGCAGTTCTTC. This chain links TRBV7-9 with TRBJ2-1; maybe TRBD2 (6 bases). Germline CDR1 SEHNR, CDR2 FQNEAQ (reference sequence). This CDR3 has 16 residues. The V gene lost 4 bases and the J gene lost 8 bases, with 21 bases spanning the gap.

This chain links TRBV5-1 with TRBJ2-3, with a possible D match to TRBD1 (6 bases). In germline, CDR1 is SGHRS, CDR2 YFSETQ. This CDR3 comprises 15 residues. V dropped 3 bases and J dropped 2 bases, with 13 bases sitting between them. The CDR3 region is CASSSRQAYTDTQYF. CDR3 in DNA: TGCGCCAGCAGCTCTAGACAGGCCTACACAGATACGCAGTATTTT.

This clonotype appeared a few times. The chain couples TRBV3-1 to TRBJ1-2; a possible D gene is TRBD1 (5 bases). Germline CDR1 and CDR2: LGHDT and YNNKEL (reference sequence). Trimming stripped 8 bases from V and 7 bases from J, with 17 bases between. The CDR3 extends over 13 amino acids. CDR3 in amino acids: CASRRDGRFGYTF. The CDR3 DNA reads as TGTGCCAGCCGCCGGGACGGTCGCTTTGGCTACACCTTC.

This clonotype was recorded a few times. V and J are TRBV7-2 and TRBJ1-2, with D unclear. The V gene lost 2 bases and the J gene lost 1 base, with 5 bases spanning the gap. The CDR3 consists of 13 residues. Germline V CDR1 and CDR2: SGHTA, FQGNSA. The CDR3 DNA reads as TGTGCCAGCAGCTTACAGCGTAACTATGGCTACACCTTC. Encoded protein: CASSLQRNYGYTF.

This clonotype was seen a handful of times. This rearrangement joins TRBV6-1 to TRBJ2-7; D is ambiguous. Germline values: CDR1 MNHNS, CDR2 SASEGT. The CDR3 is 15 amino acids. The germline V and J ends were trimmed by 3 bases and 0 bases, with 12 bases remaining between them. The CDR3 nucleotides are TGTGCCAGCAGTGACCCGCAGAGGAGCTCCTACGAGCAGTACTTC. Protein product: CASSDPQRSSYEQYF.

The chain links TRBV4-1 to TRBJ2-1; 7 bases are a match to TRBD2. Germline assignment: CDR1 MGHRA and CDR2 YSYEKL. The CDR3 totals 14 residues. V trimming: 2 bases; J trimming: 7 bases; junction bases outside the gene matches: 5. The DNA of the CDR3 is TGCGCCAGCAGCCAACGAGCGGGGACTAATGAGCAGTTCTTC. Translating gives CASSQRAGTNEQFF.

The rearrangement links TRBV3-1 to TRBJ1-3; no clear D gene. In germline, CDR1 is LGHDT, CDR2 YNNKEL (reference sequence). This CDR3 comprises 14 residues. Trimming pared 6 bases from V and 0 bases from J, leaving 9 bases between. CDR3 in amino acids: CASRDGSSGNTIYF. The CDR3 nucleotides read TGTGCCAGCAGAGACGGGAGCTCTGGAAACACCATATATTTT.

V gene TRBV28 combines with J gene TRBJ1-1; D unresolved. The germline gives CDR1 MDHEN, CDR2 SYDVKM. V dropped 3 bases and J dropped 1 base, with 9 bases sitting between them. This CDR3 comprises 14 residues. This CDR3 is CASSFPWRNTEAFF. The CDR3 DNA reads TGTGCCAGCAGTTTCCCCTGGAGGAACACTGAAGCTTTCTTT. The full variable domain, rest sourced from reference TRBV28 and TRBJ1-1, is DVKVTQSSRYLVKRTGEKVFLECVQDMDHENMFWYRQDPGLGLRLIYFSYDVKMKEKGDIPEGYSVSREKKERFSLILESASTNQTSMYLCASSFPWRNTEAFFGQGTRLTVV.

In this sample, this clonotype turned up a few times. The chain links TRBV12-5 to TRBJ1-4; 10 bases match TRBD1. The CDR3 consists of 14 residues. Germline V gene data show CDR1 as LGHNT and CDR2 as FRNRAP. Trimming at V came to 11 bases and at J to 5 bases, leaving 8 bases not matched to a gene. The CDR3 spells CAGIPGQGNEKLFF. For the CDR3, the DNA is TGTGCTGGGATCCCGGGACAGGGGAATGAAAAACTGTTTTTT.

The chain employs TRBV12-3 or TRBV12-4 and TRBJ1-2, with 8 bases matching TRBD1. V lost 5 bases to trimming and J lost 4 bases; unmatched junction nucleotides: 3. CDR3 length equals 13 residues. DNA for the CDR3: TGTGCCAGCAGTAAGGGACAGGCCTATGGCTACACCTTC. It codes for CASSKGQAYGYTF.

This clonotype was picked up many times. The CDR3 bases are TGTGCCAGCAGCTTGCGAGGGGAAGAGACCCAGTACTTC. Translating it yields CASSLRGEETQYF. The V call is TRBV5-6, the J call TRBJ2-5; D possibly uses TRBD1 or TRBD2 (5 bases each). V lost 1 base to trimming and J lost 3 bases, with 7 bases between them. Germline CDR1 reads SGHDT; CDR2 reads YYEEEE. This CDR3 region has 13 residues.

The chain is built from TRBV4-2 and TRBJ1-6; unclear D gene. The CDR3 runs to 12 residues. V dropped 10 bases and J dropped 7 bases, with 11 bases sitting between them. Germline V CDR1 and CDR2: LGHNA, YNFKEQ. The CDR3 region is CATGSGNSPLHF. The CDR3 nucleotides read TGTGCCACAGGAAGCGGGAATTCACCCCTCCACTTT.

This rearrangement joins TRBV6-5 to TRBJ1-2; D uncertain. Germline V gene data show CDR1 as MNHEY and CDR2 as SVGAGI. V dropped 5 bases and J dropped 2 bases, with 12 bases sitting between them. This CDR3 is built from 14 residues. The CDR3 protein is CASSPLGTNYGYTF. DNA for the CDR3: TGTGCCAGCAGTCCCCTTGGTACAAACTATGGCTACACCTTC.